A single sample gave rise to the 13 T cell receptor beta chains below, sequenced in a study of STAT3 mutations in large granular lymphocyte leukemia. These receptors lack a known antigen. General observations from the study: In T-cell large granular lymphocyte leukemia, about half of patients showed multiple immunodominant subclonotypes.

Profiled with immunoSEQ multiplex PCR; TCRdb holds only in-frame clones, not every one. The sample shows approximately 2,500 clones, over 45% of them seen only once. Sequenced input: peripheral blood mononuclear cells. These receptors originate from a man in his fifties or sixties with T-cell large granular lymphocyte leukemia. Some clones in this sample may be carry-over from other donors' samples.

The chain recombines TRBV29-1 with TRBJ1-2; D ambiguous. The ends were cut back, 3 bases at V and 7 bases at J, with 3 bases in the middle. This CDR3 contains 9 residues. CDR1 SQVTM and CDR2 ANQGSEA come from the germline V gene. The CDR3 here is CSVDSGYTF. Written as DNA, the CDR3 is TGCAGCGTTGATAGTGGCTACACCTTC.

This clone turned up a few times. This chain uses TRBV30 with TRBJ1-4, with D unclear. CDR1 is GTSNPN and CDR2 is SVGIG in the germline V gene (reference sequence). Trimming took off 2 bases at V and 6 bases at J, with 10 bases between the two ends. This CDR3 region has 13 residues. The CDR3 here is CAWSTGSDEKLFF. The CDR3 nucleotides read TGTGCCTGGAGTACGGGGTCGGATGAAAAACTGTTTTTT.

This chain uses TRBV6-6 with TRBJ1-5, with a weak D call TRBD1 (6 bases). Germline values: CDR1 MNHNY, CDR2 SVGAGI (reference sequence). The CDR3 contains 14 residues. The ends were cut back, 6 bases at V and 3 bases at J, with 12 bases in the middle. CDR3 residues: CASSRTGLNQPQHF. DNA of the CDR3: TGTGCCAGCAGCCGCACAGGGCTCAATCAGCCCCAGCATTTT.

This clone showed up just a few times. The CDR3 spells CASSGQTNYGYTF. Written as DNA, the CDR3 is TGTGCCAGCAGCGGGCAAACTAACTATGGCTACACCTTC. The chain is built from TRBV9 and TRBJ1-2; D remains ambiguous. The CDR3 is 13 amino acids. Germline V gene sequence: CDR1 SGDLS, CDR2 YYNGEE. V lost 3 bases and J 0 bases, leaving 6 bases between the germline ends. Full variable domain (missing parts from reference TRBV9 and TRBJ1-2): DSGVTQTPKHLITATGQRVTLRCSPRSGDLSVYWYQQSLDQGLQFLIQYYNGEERAKGNILERFSAQQFPDLHSELNLSSLELGDSALYFCASSGQTNYGYTFGSGTRLTVV.

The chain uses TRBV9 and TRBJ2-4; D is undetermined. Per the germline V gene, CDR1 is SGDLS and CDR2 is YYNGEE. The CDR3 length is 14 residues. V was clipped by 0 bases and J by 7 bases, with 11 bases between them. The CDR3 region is CASSVDPAGNIQYF. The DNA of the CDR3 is TGTGCCAGCAGCGTAGATCCAGCTGGGAACATTCAGTACTTC.

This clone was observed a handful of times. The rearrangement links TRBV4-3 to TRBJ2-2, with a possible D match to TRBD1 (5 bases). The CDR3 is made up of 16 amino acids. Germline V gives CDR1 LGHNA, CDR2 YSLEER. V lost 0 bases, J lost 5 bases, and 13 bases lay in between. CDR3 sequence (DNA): TGCGCCAGCAGCCAAGATAGACAGCTACTTACCGGGGAGCTGTTTTTT. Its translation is CASSQDRQLLTGELFF.

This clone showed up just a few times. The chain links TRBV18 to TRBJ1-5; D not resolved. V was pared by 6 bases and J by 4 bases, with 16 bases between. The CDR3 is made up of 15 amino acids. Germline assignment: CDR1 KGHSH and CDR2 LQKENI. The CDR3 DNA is TGTGCCAGCTCCCCGACCCGCAGCCCGAATCAGCCCCAGCATTTT. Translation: CASSPTRSPNQPQHF. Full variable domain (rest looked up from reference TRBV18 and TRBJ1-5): NAGVMQNPRHLVRRRGQEARLRCSPMKGHSHVYWYRQLPEEGLKFMVYLQKENIIDESGMPKERFSAEFPKEGPSILRIQQVVRGDSAAYFCASSPTRSPNQPQHFGDGTRLSIL.

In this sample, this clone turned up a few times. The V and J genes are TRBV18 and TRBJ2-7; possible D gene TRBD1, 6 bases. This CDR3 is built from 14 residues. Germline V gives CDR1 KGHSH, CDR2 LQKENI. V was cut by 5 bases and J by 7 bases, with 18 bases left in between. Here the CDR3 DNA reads TGTGCCAGCTCATCTAGACAGGAGACGGGAGAGCAGTACTTC. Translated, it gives CASSSRQETGEQYF.

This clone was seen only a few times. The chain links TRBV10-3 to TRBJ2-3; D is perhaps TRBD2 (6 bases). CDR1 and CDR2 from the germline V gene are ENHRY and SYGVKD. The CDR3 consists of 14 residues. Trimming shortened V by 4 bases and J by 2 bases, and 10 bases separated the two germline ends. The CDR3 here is CAISAGDSTDTQYF. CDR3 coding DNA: TGTGCCATCAGTGCCGGGGACTCCACAGATACGCAGTATTTT.

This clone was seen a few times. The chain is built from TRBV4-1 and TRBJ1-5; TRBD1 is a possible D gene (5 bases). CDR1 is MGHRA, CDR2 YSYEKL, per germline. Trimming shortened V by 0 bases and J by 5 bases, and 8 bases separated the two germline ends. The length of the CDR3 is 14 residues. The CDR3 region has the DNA TGCGCCAGCAGCCAAGATAGCAGGGATCAGCCCCAGCATTTT. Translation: CASSQDSRDQPQHF.

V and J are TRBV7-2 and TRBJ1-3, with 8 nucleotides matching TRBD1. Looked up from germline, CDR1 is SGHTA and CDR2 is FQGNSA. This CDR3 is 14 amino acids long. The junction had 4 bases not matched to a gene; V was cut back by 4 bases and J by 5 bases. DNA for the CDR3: TGTGCCAGCAGCTGGCGACAGGGGAGAAACACCATATATTTT. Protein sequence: CASSWRQGRNTIYF.

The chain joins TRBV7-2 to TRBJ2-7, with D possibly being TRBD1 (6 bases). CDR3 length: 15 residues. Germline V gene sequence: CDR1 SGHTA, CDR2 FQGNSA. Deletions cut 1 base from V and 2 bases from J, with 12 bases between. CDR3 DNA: TGTGCCAGCAGCTTAGAGGTCGGGGACACCTACGAGCAGTACTTC. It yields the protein CASSLEVGDTYEQYF.

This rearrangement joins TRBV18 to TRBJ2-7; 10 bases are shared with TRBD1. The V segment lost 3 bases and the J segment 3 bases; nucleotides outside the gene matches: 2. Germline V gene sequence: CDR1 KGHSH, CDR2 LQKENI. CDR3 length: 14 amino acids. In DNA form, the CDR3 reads TGTGCCAGCTCACCCGGGACAGGGGACTACGAGCAGTACTTC. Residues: CASSPGTGDYEQYF.